Listed below are T cell receptor beta chains from one sample, sequenced in a study of T cell changes during pregnancy in multiple sclerosis. Profiling relied on immunoSEQ multiplex PCR, and the TCRdb table lists in-frame clones only, not all of them. Altogether under 25,000 clones are present, around 85% being singletons, with the ten largest covering 15% to 19%. The sample here was CD8+ T cells from peripheral blood mononuclear cells, taken in the first trimester of pregnancy. Every receptor here comes from a female donor in good health, enrolled as a control in a pregnancy study. Both conserved end residues are part of each CDR3. A D gene is named only where the DNA matches it firmly. The size field is filled for only some rows; it gives once, few, many or a size class.

>TRBJ2-1|TRBV29-1|once|TRBD2|14
TGCAGCGTTGTTGCGGGAGGGCCGAACAATGAGCAGTTCTTC
CSVVAGGPNNEQFF
>TRBJ2-3|TRBV10-3|-|TRBD2|15
TGTGCCATCAGGACTAGCGGGGGGGACACAGATACGCAGTATTTT
CAIRTSGGDTDTQYF
>TRBJ2-7|TRBV4-2|-|TRBD2|16
TGTGCCAGCAGCCAAGAGTTCAGCGGGGGCTCCTACGAGCAGTACTTC
CASSQEFSGGSYEQYF
>TRBJ2-1|TRBV4-3|-|-|15
TGCGCCAGCAGCCAAGATCGACTAGTGGGAAATGAGCAGTTCTTC
CASSQDRLVGNEQFF
>TRBJ1-2|TRBV7-9|-|-|16
TGTGCCAGCAGCTTGGGGCCCGGAGACATTAACTATGGCTACACCTTC
CASSLGPGDINYGYTF
>TRBJ1-2|TRBV5-1|once|TRBD1|15
TGCGCCAGCAGCTCCCGGACAGGGGGAAACTATGGCTACACCTTC
CASSSRTGGNYGYTF
>TRBJ2-7|TRBV4-3|-|-|16
TGCGCCAGCAGCCAAGACCCAACAGGGAAGTCCTACGAGCAGTACTTC
CASSQDPTGKSYEQYF
>TRBJ2-5|TRBV7-9|once|-|12
TGTGCCAGCAGCCCCCCACAAGAGACCCAGTACTTC
CASSPPQETQYF
>TRBJ1-2|TRBV11-2|-|-|15
TGTGCCAGCAGCCCCGGCGGGGGGGCCAACTATGGCTACACCTTC
CASSPGGGANYGYTF
>TRBJ2-7|TRBV6-1|few|TRBD2|15
TGTGCCAGCAGTGAAGAGACTAGCGGCTCCTACGAGCAGTACTTC
CASSEETSGSYEQYF
>TRBJ2-7|TRBV19|-|-|12
TGTGCCAGCGGACAGAGCTCCTACGAGCAGTACTTC
CASGQSSYEQYF
>TRBJ2-1|TRBV27|-|-|18
TGTGCCAGCAGGCCCTGGGGTGTGGGAGTGGGCTCCTACAATGAGCAGTTCTTC
CASRPWGVGVGSYNEQFF
>TRBJ2-1|TRBV15|-|-|15
TGTGCCACCAGGGAAACCAGGGAAACGGGGGATGAGCAGTTCTTC
CATRETRETGDEQFF
>TRBJ1-1|TRBV4-1|once|TRBD1|16
TGCGCCAGCAGCCAGTCGAACAGGGGCCAGAACACTGAAGCTTTCTTT
CASSQSNRGQNTEAFF
>TRBJ2-5|TRBV18|-|-|14
TGTGCCAGCTCACAACAGGATTACAAAGAGACCCAGTACTTC
CASSQQDYKETQYF
>TRBJ2-3|TRBV28|-|TRBD2|17
TGTGCCAGCAGCCGCGGGACTAGCGAGACTAGCACAGATACGCAGTATTTT
CASSRGTSETSTDTQYF
>TRBJ1-1|TRBV2|once|TRBD1|13
TGTGCCAGCAGCGGACAGGGGGCCGATGAAGCTTTCTTT
CASSGQGADEAFF
>TRBJ1-6|TRBV7-9|few|-|14
TGTGCCAGCAGCACTGGGGCGGGGGGTTCACCCCTCCACTTT
CASSTGAGGSPLHF
>TRBJ2-1|TRBV19|-|-|14
TGTGCCAGTAGTCCTCCCCTAGATACGGGTGAGCAGTTCTTC
CASSPPLDTGEQFF
>TRBJ2-3|TRBV2|-|-|15
TGTGCCAGCAGTGAAGGGACAGCCCCAAGGAATACGCAGTATTTT
CASSEGTAPRNTQYF
>TRBJ2-7|TRBV18|-|TRBD1|15
TGTGCCAGCTCATCATGGGACAGAAGGACCTACGAGCAGTACTTC
CASSSWDRRTYEQYF
>TRBJ1-5|TRBV19|-|TRBD1|15
TGTGCCAGTAGTATCGGGACAGGGTCCAATCAGCCCCAGCATTTT
CASSIGTGSNQPQHF
>TRBJ1-1|TRBV5-1|-|TRBD1|14
TGCGCCAGCAGCCCCGGGACAGGGGACACTGAAGCTTTCTTT
CASSPGTGDTEAFF
>TRBJ1-2|TRBV7-9|-|TRBD1|15
TGTGCCAGCAGCTTCGACAGGGGCGCGAACTATGGCTACACCTTC
CASSFDRGANYGYTF
>TRBJ1-5|TRBV30|once|TRBD1|14
TGTGCCTGGTCAGGGGGCGCAGGCCATCAGCCCCAGCATTTT
CAWSGGAGHQPQHF
>TRBJ2-1|TRBV9|once|-|13
TGTGCCAGCAGCGTTGGCCACCCCAATGAGCAGTTCTTC
CASSVGHPNEQFF
>TRBJ1-2|TRBV6-9|once|-|11
TGTGCCAGCCCCCGGGGGACTCGGTACACCTTC
CASPRGTRYTF
>TRBJ2-7|TRBV5-6|-|TRBD2|16
TGTGCCAGCAGCTTGGATCCGGGAGGGCCGGGGAACGAGCAGTACTTC
CASSLDPGGPGNEQYF
>TRBJ2-3|TRBV6-5|-|TRBD1|14
TGTGCCAGCAGCGGGGACAGGGGAACAGATACGCAGTATTTT
CASSGDRGTDTQYF
>TRBJ2-2|TRBV5-1|-|-|17
TGCGCCAGCAGCCGGATGGGGGGGGCGTCGGGCACCGGGGAGCTGTTTTTT
CASSRMGGASGTGELFF
>TRBJ1-2|TRBV6-5|-|TRBD1|14
TGTGCCAGCAGTTACGCCTCAGGGGGTAATGGCTACACCTTC
CASSYASGGNGYTF